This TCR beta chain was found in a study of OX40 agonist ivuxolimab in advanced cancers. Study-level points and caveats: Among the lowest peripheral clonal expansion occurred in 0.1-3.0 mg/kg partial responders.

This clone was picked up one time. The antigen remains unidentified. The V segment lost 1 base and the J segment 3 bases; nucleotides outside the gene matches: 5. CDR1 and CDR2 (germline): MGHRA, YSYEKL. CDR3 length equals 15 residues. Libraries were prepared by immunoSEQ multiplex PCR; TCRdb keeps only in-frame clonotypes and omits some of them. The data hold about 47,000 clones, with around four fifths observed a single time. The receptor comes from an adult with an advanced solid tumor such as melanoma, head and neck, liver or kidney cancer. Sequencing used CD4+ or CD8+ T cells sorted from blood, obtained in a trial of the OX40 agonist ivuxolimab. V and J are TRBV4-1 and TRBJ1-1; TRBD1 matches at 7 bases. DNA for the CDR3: TGCGCCAGCAGCCAAGTTGAGGGGGCGGACACTGAAGCTTTCTTT. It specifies CASSQVEGADTEAFF.